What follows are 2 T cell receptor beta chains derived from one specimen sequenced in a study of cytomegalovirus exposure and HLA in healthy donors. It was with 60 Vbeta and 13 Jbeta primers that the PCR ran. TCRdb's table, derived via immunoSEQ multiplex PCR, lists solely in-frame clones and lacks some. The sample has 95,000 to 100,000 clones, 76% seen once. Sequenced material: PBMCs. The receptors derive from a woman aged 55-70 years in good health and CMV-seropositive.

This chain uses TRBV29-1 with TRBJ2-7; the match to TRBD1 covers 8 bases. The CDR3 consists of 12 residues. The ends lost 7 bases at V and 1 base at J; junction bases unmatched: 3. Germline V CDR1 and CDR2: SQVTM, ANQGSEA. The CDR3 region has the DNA TGCAGCGCTGGACAGGGTTCCTACGAGCAGTACTTC. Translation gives CSAGQGSYEQYF.

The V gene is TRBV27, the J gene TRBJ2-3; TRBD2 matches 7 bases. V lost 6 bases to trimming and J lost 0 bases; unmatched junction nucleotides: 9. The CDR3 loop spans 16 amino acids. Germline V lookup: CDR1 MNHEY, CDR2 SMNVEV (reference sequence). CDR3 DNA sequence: TGTGCCAGCAGCTCACGCAGCGGGATAAGCACAGATACGCAGTATTTT. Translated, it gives CASSSRSGISTDTQYF.